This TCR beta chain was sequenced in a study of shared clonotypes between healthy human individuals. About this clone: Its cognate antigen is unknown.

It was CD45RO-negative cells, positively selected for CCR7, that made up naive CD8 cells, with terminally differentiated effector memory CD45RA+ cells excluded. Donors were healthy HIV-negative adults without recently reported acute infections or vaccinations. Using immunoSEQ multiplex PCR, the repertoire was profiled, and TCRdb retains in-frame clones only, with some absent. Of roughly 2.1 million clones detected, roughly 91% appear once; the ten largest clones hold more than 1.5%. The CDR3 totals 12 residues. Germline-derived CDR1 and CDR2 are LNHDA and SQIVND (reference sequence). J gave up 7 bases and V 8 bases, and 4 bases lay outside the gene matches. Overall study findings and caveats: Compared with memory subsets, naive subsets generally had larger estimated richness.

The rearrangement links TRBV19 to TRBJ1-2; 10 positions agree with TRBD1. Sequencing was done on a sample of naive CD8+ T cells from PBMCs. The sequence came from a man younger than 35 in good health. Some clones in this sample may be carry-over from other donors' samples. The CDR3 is CASATGGSGYTF. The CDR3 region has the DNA TGTGCCAGTGCGACAGGGGGCTCTGGCTACACCTTC.